This T cell receptor beta chain was recorded in a study of Graves' ophthalmopathy and Graves' hyperthyroidism. Study results and caveats: With about 86% sensitivity and over 65% specificity, a 13-signature model separated ophthalmopathy from stable hyperthyroidism. Blood repertoires reportedly contained most expanded thyroid clonotypes above 0.001 frequency.

RNA transcripts were the template, and TCR beta CDR3 regions were amplified from them. HTBI-primed RT-PCR formed the first round, and a multiplex PCR formed the second. In TCRdb, the multiplex PCR reads were re-called with MiXCR into one record per CDR3 protein. The table includes hundreds of thousands of distinct CDR3 sequences, just over 40% detected once. Per the germline V gene, CDR1 is ENHRY and CDR2 is SYGVKD. The CDR3 extends over 15 amino acids. V dropped 4 bases and J dropped 6; count of bases not matched to a gene: 9. The evidence that diagnosis relied on was clinical symptoms, serum thyroxine, TRAb, thyroid ultrasound and orbital computed tomography. The PBMCs originated from around 10 ml of fresh peripheral blood. Of note for this clonotype: Its antigen is as yet unknown.

The specimen was peripheral blood. The chain links TRBV10-3 to TRBJ1-5; 7 bases fit TRBD1. The TCR originated in an adult man with Graves' ophthalmopathy. Written as DNA, the CDR3 is TGTGCCATCAGTGTCTCAGACAGGGAGCGTCAGCCCCAGCATTTT. Translation: CAISVSDRERQPQHF.